These 13 T cell receptor beta chains were all obtained from the same sample, sequenced in a study of cytomegalovirus exposure and HLA in healthy donors. Use of 60 Vbeta and 13 Jbeta primers characterized the PCR. Data came from immunoSEQ multiplex PCR; TCRdb stores just in-frame clones and leaves some out. The sample contains around 160,000 clones, about 75% of which appear only once. Sequenced sample: PBMCs. The source of these receptors is a man between 45 and 60 years old in good health and CMV-seropositive.

V is TRBV20-1 and J is TRBJ1-2; D not certain. The ends were cut back, 6 bases at V and 6 bases at J, with 11 bases in the middle. Germline V gene lookup returns CDR1 DFQATT and CDR2 SNEGSKA (reference sequence). This CDR3 contains 11 residues. The chain's CDR3 is CSAAPLDGYTF. The CDR3 nucleotides read TGCAGTGCCGCGCCATTGGATGGCTACACCTTC.

The gene calls are TRBV6-6 and TRBJ1-4, with a possible D match to TRBD1 (6 bases). Germline V gene lookup returns CDR1 MNHNY and CDR2 SVGAGI (reference sequence). This CDR3 contains 13 residues. Trimming pared 7 bases from V and 7 bases from J, leaving 13 bases between. CDR3 in amino acids: CASNRGFGEKLFF. The CDR3 region has the DNA TGTGCCAGCAATAGGGGGTTTGGTGAAAAACTGTTTTTT.

The chain is built from TRBV5-1 and TRBJ2-1; 7 bases line up with TRBD2. The CDR3 sequence is 14 residues long. Germline CDR1 SGHRS, CDR2 YFSETQ. Trimming cost V 0 bases and J 10 bases; bases outside gene matches: 7. The chain's CDR3 is CASSLGLAWREQFF. CDR3 DNA sequence: TGCGCCAGCAGCTTGGGACTAGCTTGGCGGGAGCAGTTCTTC.

A few counts support this clone. The chain uses TRBV19 and TRBJ1-5; TRBD1 matches at 8 bases. The CDR3 runs to 14 residues. Germline-derived CDR1 and CDR2 are LNHDA and SQIVND (reference sequence). V trimming: 7 bases; J trimming: 1 base; junction bases outside the gene matches: 3. The DNA of the CDR3 is TGTGCCAGTAAGGGACAGGCAAGCAATCAGCCCCAGCATTTT. As protein: CASKGQASNQPQHF.

The V and J genes are TRBV1 and TRBJ2-1; the table's TRBD1 call for D was not verified on the DNA. TRBV1 is a pseudogene. The CDR3 consists of 14 residues. As DNA, the CDR3 is TGCACCAGCAGCCCGAAGCCCACCGGGACAGGGAAGTTCTTC. It encodes CTSSPKPTGTGKFF.

The V gene is TRBV5-4, the J gene TRBJ2-3; D may be TRBD2 (5 bases). Germline V CDR1 and CDR2: SGHNT, YYREEE (reference sequence). This CDR3 is built from 15 residues. V lost 4 bases, J lost 4 bases, and 16 bases lay in between. The CDR3 loop reads CASSRTGTGSDTQYF. CDR3 bases: TGTGCCAGCAGCCGGACGGGAACTGGGTCAGATACGCAGTATTTT.

V usage is TRBV28 and J usage is TRBJ2-7, with D possibly being TRBD1 (6 bases). Germline V gene lookup returns CDR1 MDHEN and CDR2 SYDVKM. Trimming removed 5 bases at V and 3 bases at J, with 14 bases between. This CDR3 contains 14 residues. CDR3 nucleotide sequence: TGTGCCAGCAGTGCCCGTACAGGGTTCTACGAGCAGTACGTC. It translates to CASSARTGFYEQYV.

The V gene is TRBV28, the J gene TRBJ2-5; a weak D match, TRBD2 (6 bases). The CDR3 contains 16 residues. Germline V lookup: CDR1 MDHEN, CDR2 SYDVKM. Between the trimmed V and J ends, which lost 6 bases and 5 bases, there was a span of 22 bases. The CDR3 DNA reads as TGTGCCAGCAGCGCCTCTGGGGGGTTTGGAGGGGAGACCCAGTACTTC. It yields the protein CASSASGGFGGETQYF.

The chain joins TRBV27 to TRBJ2-7; D possibly corresponds to TRBD1 (7 bases). This CDR3 region has 17 residues. From germline, CDR1 is MNHEY and CDR2 SMNVEV (reference sequence). Trimming took 1 base from V and 0 from J, leaving 16 bases between them. The CDR3 is CASSLLAGQRSSYEQYF. Written as DNA, the CDR3 is TGTGCCAGCAGTTTATTGGCGGGACAGCGAAGCTCCTACGAGCAGTACTTC.

The V and J genes are TRBV19 and TRBJ1-1, with TRBD1 as a possible D gene (6 bases). CDR1 is LNHDA, CDR2 SQIVND, per germline (reference sequence). V was trimmed by 8 bases and J by 2 bases, leaving 18 bases between them. This CDR3 is 15 amino acids long. CDR3 sequence: CASVSGGARNTEAFF. The CDR3, as DNA: TGTGCCAGTGTCTCTGGGGGGGCGCGAAACACTGAAGCTTTCTTT.

The chain employs TRBV2 and TRBJ2-6, with unresolved D. Per germline, CDR1 SNHLY and CDR2 FYNNEI. CDR3 length equals 13 residues. Trimming cost V 9 bases and J 0 bases, with 6 bases left between them. CDR3 in DNA: TGTGCCAGTGACAACTCTGGGGCCAACGTCCTGACTTTC. This translates into CASDNSGANVLTF.

This clone was picked up a small number of times. The V call is TRBV27, the J call TRBJ1-1; D gene unclear. Trimming pared 8 bases from V and 4 bases from J, leaving 14 bases between. This CDR3 region has 13 residues. CDR1 is MNHEY, CDR2 SMNVEV, per germline (reference sequence). DNA for the CDR3: TGTGCCAGCGGGAGGTCGGGGATCACTGAAGCTTTCTTT. Its translation: CASGRSGITEAFF.

The genes are TRBV7-9 and TRBJ2-1, with 9 nucleotides matching TRBD1. The CDR3 covers 15 residues. The germline gives CDR1 SEHNR, CDR2 FQNEAQ (reference sequence). V lost 4 bases to trimming and J lost 3 bases; unmatched junction nucleotides: 4. The CDR3 sequence: CASSSGQGGYNEQFF. CDR3 nucleotides: TGTGCCAGCAGCTCGGGACAGGGAGGCTACAATGAGCAGTTCTTC.